One sample yielded the 26 T cell receptor beta chains listed below, sequenced in a study of CD8 T cells in ankylosing spondylitis. These receptors' targets are unknown. Notes on the study in general: What appeared characteristic of ankylosing spondylitis blood was a TCR beta motif of eight highly homologous variants.

A single record per CDR3 protein comes from TCRdb applying MiXCR to the 5' RACE reads. The profile shows around 91,000 distinct CDR3 sequences, just under 9% of them singletons. Source material: blood, either unsorted or a sorted T cell fraction (not recorded which). Receptor source: a male donor with ankylosing spondylitis.

This rearrangement joins TRBV29-1 to TRBJ2-7; D call uncertain. CDR3 length equals 13 residues. Germline V lookup: CDR1 SQVTM, CDR2 ANQGSEA. Trimming cost V 4 bases and J 0 bases, with 10 bases left between them. CDR3 protein: CSVVRVDSYEQYF. CDR3 sequence (DNA): TGCAGCGTTGTTAGAGTCGACTCCTACGAGCAGTACTTC.

CDR3 bases: TGTGCCACCGGGGCGGGACTATCTCATAATGAGCAGTTCTTC. Translated, it gives CATGAGLSHNEQFF. The V call is TRBV24-1, the J call TRBJ2-1; 7 nucleotides agree with TRBD2. V shed 9 bases, J shed 7 bases, and the junction held 11 bases outside the gene matches. The CDR3 is 14 residues long. CDR1 and CDR2 (germline): KGHDR, SFDVKD.

This clonotype has a count of ten or more. The chain combines TRBV11-2 with TRBJ2-7; a weak D match, TRBD1 (7 bases). Germline V gene lookup returns CDR1 SGHAT and CDR2 FQNNGV. Deletions cut 5 bases from V and 7 bases from J, with 9 bases between. The CDR3 is 11 amino acids. The CDR3 coding sequence is TGTGCCAGCAGCCAGGGGGGTGAGCAGTACTTC. Residues: CASSQGGEQYF.

The rearrangement links TRBV6-2 or TRBV6-3 to TRBJ1-4; D gene ambiguous. Germline V lookup: CDR1 MNHEY, CDR2 SVGEGT. The V end lost 1 base, the J end lost 4 bases, and 10 bases lay between the germline ends. The CDR3 sequence is 15 residues long. This CDR3 is CASSYYRGHNEKLFF. As DNA, the CDR3 is TGTGCCAGCAGTTACTACCGTGGGCATAATGAAAAACTGTTTTTT.

This clonotype was detected only a few times. V gene TRBV29-1 combines with J gene TRBJ2-2; 7 positions agree with TRBD1. V lost 6 bases and J lost 5; bases outside the gene matches: 6. Germline V gives CDR1 SQVTM, CDR2 ANQGSEA. The CDR3 is made up of 13 amino acids. CDR3 sequence: CSVRDSRTGELFF. The DNA of the CDR3 is TGCAGCGTCCGGGACAGTCGGACCGGGGAGCTGTTTTTT.

The chain uses TRBV12-3 or TRBV12-4 and TRBJ2-2; 8 nucleotides agree with TRBD2. The J segment lost 6 bases and the V segment lost 4 bases, leaving 10 bases of the junction unmatched. The CDR3 totals 16 residues. In DNA form, the CDR3 reads TGTGCCAGCAGTTACTCACTAGCGGATCCCCCCGGGGAGCTGTTTTTT. The encoded protein is CASSYSLADPPGELFF.

This clonotype has at least ten counts. The chain recombines TRBV7-9 with TRBJ2-7; TRBD1 aligns across 7 bases. The CDR3 extends over 12 amino acids. Per the germline V gene, CDR1 is SEHNR and CDR2 is FQNEAQ (reference sequence). After removal of 8 bases from V and 3 bases from J, the junction contained 4 bases not matched to a gene. CDR3 DNA: TGTGCCAGCGAGGGACAGCTCTACGAGCAGTACGTC. Translated: CASEGQLYEQYV.

The V gene is TRBV14, the J gene TRBJ2-1, with 7 positions matching TRBD2. The CDR3 has 16 amino acids. The germline V gene has CDR1 SGHDN and CDR2 FVKESK. J was trimmed by 8 bases and V by 0 bases; bases with no gene match: 10. The CDR3 nucleotides read TGTGCCAGCAGCCAAGATTACGGCGGGAGTTGGGATGAGCAGTTCTTC. It encodes CASSQDYGGSWDEQFF.

The gene calls are TRBV6-1 and TRBJ2-7, with 8 bases lining up with TRBD2. From germline, CDR1 is MNHNS and CDR2 SASEGT. V lost 2 bases to trimming and J lost 9 bases; unmatched junction nucleotides: 12. The CDR3 is 15 amino acids. CDR3 bases: TGTGCCAGCAGTGAACTCCCCGGACTAGCCCCCGCGCAGTACTTC. This codes for CASSELPGLAPAQYF.

This chain connects TRBV7-2 to TRBJ2-1; 10 bases fit TRBD2. The CDR3 extends over 13 amino acids. V lost 6 bases to trimming and J lost 10 bases; unmatched junction nucleotides: 6. Germline assignment: CDR1 SGHTA and CDR2 FQGNSA. As DNA, the CDR3 is TGTGCCAGCAGGATAGCGGGAGGAAACGAGCAGTTCTTC. Translated, it gives CASRIAGGNEQFF.

The V call is TRBV9, the J call TRBJ2-7; D is unclear. Germline CDR1 reads SGDLS; CDR2 reads YYNGEE. The CDR3 sequence is 13 residues long. Trimming removed 0 bases at V and 7 bases at J, with 11 bases between. The CDR3 spells CASSVEDSREQYF. In DNA form, the CDR3 reads TGTGCCAGCAGCGTAGAGGATTCTAGGGAGCAGTACTTC. The variable domain in full, with the rest retrieved from reference TRBV9 and TRBJ2-7, is DSGVTQTPKHLITATGQRVTLRCSPRSGDLSVYWYQQSLDQGLQFLIQYYNGEERAKGNILERFSAQQFPDLHSELNLSSLELGDSALYFCASSVEDSREQYFGPGTRLTVT.

This clonotype was found many times. The chain employs TRBV3-1 and TRBJ1-2; D is uncertain. V dropped 1 base and J dropped 3 bases, with 9 bases sitting between them. Germline V lookup: CDR1 LGHDT, CDR2 YNNKEL (reference sequence). The length of the CDR3 is 14 residues. The CDR3 here is CASSQGREDYGYTF. CDR3 DNA: TGTGCCAGCAGCCAAGGAAGGGAGGACTATGGCTACACCTTC.

This clonotype was detected only a few times. CDR3 sequence (DNA): TGTGCCACAACTGGGACAGACTACACCGGGGAGCTGTTTTTT. It codes for CATTGTDYTGELFF. The chain couples TRBV12-3 or TRBV12-4 to TRBJ2-2; 7 nucleotides line up with TRBD1. The CDR3 length is 14 residues. The J segment lost 3 bases and the V segment lost 10 bases, leaving 8 bases of the junction unmatched.

This clonotype was detected a few times. DNA of the CDR3: TGCGCCAGCAGCTTCACACTAGCGGGAGTTGATGAGCAGTTCTTC. Its translation: CASSFTLAGVDEQFF. The chain combines TRBV5-1 with TRBJ2-1, with 11 nucleotides matching TRBD2. The CDR3 runs 15 residues. Germline CDR1 SGHRS, CDR2 YFSETQ. The V segment lost 2 bases and the J segment 8 bases; nucleotides outside the gene matches: 6.

This clonotype was recorded at least ten times. The rearrangement uses TRBV24-1 and TRBJ2-1; 13 bases match TRBD2. The CDR3 is 18 amino acids. The V gene end was trimmed by 0 bases and the J gene end by 8 bases; junction bases not matched to a gene: 9. Germline-derived CDR1 and CDR2 are KGHDR and SFDVKD. The CDR3 protein is CATSDLQTSGRASDEQFF. Here the CDR3 DNA reads TGTGCCACCAGTGATTTGCAAACTAGCGGGAGGGCCTCAGATGAGCAGTTCTTC.

This clonotype was observed many times. The CDR3 reads CSARDFSSYNEQFF. CDR3 nucleotides: TGCAGTGCCCGGGACTTTAGCTCCTACAATGAGCAGTTCTTC. V gene TRBV20-1 combines with J gene TRBJ2-1; D possibly corresponds to TRBD2 (6 bases). The CDR3 has 14 residues. Germline CDR1 is DFQATT and CDR2 is SNEGSKA (reference sequence). Trimming cost V 6 bases and J 0 bases, with 12 bases left between them.

This clonotype showed up just a few times. The chain is built from TRBV7-8 and TRBJ2-5, with D tentatively TRBD2 (6 bases). The V and J ends lost 5 bases and 7 bases respectively, with 20 bases between them. The CDR3 spans 15 residues. Germline CDR1 SGHVS, CDR2 FQNEAQ. The CDR3 DNA reads as TGTGCCAGCAGCACTACCCCCGAGTGGAGGGCGACCCAGTACTTC. Translated, it gives CASSTTPEWRATQYF.

This clonotype was observed a handful of times. The chain combines TRBV3-1 with TRBJ1-6; 8 positions agree with TRBD1. Germline V gene lookup returns CDR1 LGHDT and CDR2 YNNKEL (reference sequence). V was clipped by 6 bases and J by 10 bases; unmatched bases: 8. This CDR3 spans 14 amino acids. The DNA for the CDR3 is TGTGCCAGCAGGCCCGACAGGGGTGGATCACCCCTCCACTTT. Its protein product is CASRPDRGGSPLHF.

The rearrangement uses TRBV20-1 and TRBJ2-3, with D uncertain. CDR1 and CDR2 (germline): DFQATT, SNEGSKA (reference sequence). The V end was cut by 3 bases, the J end by 0 bases, with 28 bases between. The CDR3 consists of 20 residues. The CDR3 reads CSARDPIKPSPVFSTDTQYF. Here the CDR3 DNA reads TGCAGTGCTAGGGATCCTATCAAGCCCTCGCCAGTGTTTAGCACAGATACGCAGTATTTT.

The J gene is TRBJ2-5, the V gene TRBV11-2; D remains unclear. V shed 5 bases and J shed 3 bases, with 7 bases lying between them. Germline V gene sequence: CDR1 SGHAT, CDR2 FQNNGV. The CDR3 consists of 12 residues. CDR3 residues: CASSPPEETQYF. CDR3 DNA sequence: TGTGCCAGCAGCCCCCCAGAAGAGACCCAGTACTTC.

This clonotype showed up many times. The chain links TRBV10-3 to TRBJ2-7; no definite D call. The germline gives CDR1 ENHRY, CDR2 SYGVKD. V lost 0 bases to trimming and J lost 4 bases, with 7 bases between them. This CDR3 contains 13 residues. The CDR3 nucleotides read TGTGCCATCAGTGAGTCGTCAGAATACGAGCAGTACTTC. This gives the protein CAISESSEYEQYF.

This clonotype has more than one count but fewer than ten. This chain uses TRBV11-2 with TRBJ2-5, with 8 bases identical to TRBD1. The CDR3 has 14 residues. The V gene's germline CDR1 is SGHAT and CDR2 FQNNGV. J was trimmed by 4 bases and V by 3 bases; bases with no gene match: 4. CDR3 region: CASSFGTGTETQYF. In DNA, the CDR3 is TGTGCCAGCAGCTTCGGGACAGGTACAGAGACCCAGTACTTC.

This clonotype was observed a handful of times. The V gene is TRBV20-1, the J gene TRBJ2-5; 8 nucleotides match TRBD2. J gave up 2 bases and V 0 bases, and 11 bases lay outside the gene matches. CDR1 and CDR2 (germline): DFQATT, SNEGSKA (reference sequence). The CDR3 has 17 residues. CDR3 in DNA: TGCAGTGCTAGAGATTTTGGGGGTCGGGAGGGACAAGAGACCCAGTACTTC. Residues: CSARDFGGREGQETQYF.

This clonotype turned up a few times. This rearrangement joins TRBV7-9 to TRBJ2-7; tentatively, D is TRBD2 (5 bases). With 6 bases removed from V and 3 bases from J, the gap between germline ends came to 9 bases. Germline V gene data show CDR1 as SEHNR and CDR2 as FQNEAQ (reference sequence). This CDR3 is 12 amino acids long. This chain's CDR3 is CASSTSYYEQYF. The CDR3 DNA is TGTGCCAGCAGTACTAGTTACTACGAGCAGTACTTC.

This clonotype was seen more than once but under ten times. V and J are TRBV7-6 and TRBJ1-5, with 8 nucleotides matching TRBD1. Germline loops: CDR1 SGHVS, CDR2 FNYEAQ. J lost 6 bases, V lost 5 bases, and 0 bases had no gene match. CDR3 length: 12 residues. CDR3 region: CASSGQGQPQHF. DNA for the CDR3: TGTGCCAGCAGCGGACAGGGTCAGCCCCAGCATTTT.

This clonotype came up many times. The gene calls are TRBV20-1 and TRBJ2-7; D is ambiguous. V was shortened by 6 bases and J by 2 bases, with 17 bases between the two germline ends. Germline V lookup: CDR1 DFQATT, CDR2 SNEGSKA (reference sequence). CDR3 size: 14 residues. The CDR3 nucleotides read TGCAGTGCAAGCACGATAGCCTTTGCCTACGAGCAGTACTTC. It codes for CSASTIAFAYEQYF.